The source of this T cell receptor (beta chain) is a study of vaccination and CD4 T cells after COVID-19 (dated by TCRdb to between 2020 and 2023). For the wider study: Convalescent patients had a positive SARS-CoV-2 result on nasal swab PCR, and of these patients, several had mild disease and one had severe disease. In the convalescent cohort there were six males and four females, among whom were two Hispanic individuals, seven Caucasians, two Asians and one multiracial person. Post-COVID blood samples were collected from convalescent patients a median of around 100 days after diagnosis, with a range of about 30 to 161 days. Post-vaccine blood samples were obtained a median of about 70 days after the second vaccine dose, with a range of roughly 13 to 250 days. In around nine COVID-19 convalescent patients and a few infection-naive healthy vaccine recipients, the spike-specific CD4+ TCR repertoire before mRNA vaccination was compared with the repertoire after mRNA vaccination. Control cultures used a CEFX viral epitope pool as positive control, an HIV-1 Nef peptide pool as negative control, or no peptide. For stimulating the cultures, overlapping spike peptide pools were used, derived from SARS-CoV-2 as well as from the common cold coronaviruses HCoV-NL63, HCoV-OC43 and HCoV-229E. Two doses of either the Pfizer-BioNTech BNT162b2 vaccine (n=8) or the Moderna mRNA-1273 vaccine (n=2) were administered to participants.

This sample's treatment or condition label indicates: roughly ten-day PBMC culture with coronavirus spike peptide pools or control peptides (ViraFEST assay). To expand antigen-specific T cells with peptide pools and then pick out the expanded clonotypes through TCR sequencing, the study relied on the ViraFEST assay. The positive SARS-CoV-2 PCR tests of the convalescent patients were dated from March to December 2020, before the Alpha, Beta and Delta variants emerged in the United States. PBMCs were cultured at 1.5 million to 2.5 million per well in IMDM supplemented with roughly 5% human AB serum and around 10 IU/ml IL-2, with approximately 10 ug/ml peptide pools added. Half of the culture medium was replaced with fresh IL-2-containing medium on days 3 and 7. After approximately eleven days of culture, CD4+ T cells were isolated by negative selection with the EasySep CD4+ T cell isolation kit. Ficoll-Paque Plus gradient centrifugation was used to isolate PBMCs from whole blood, and the isolated PBMCs were then either used fresh or cryopreserved at -140C. Culture conditions were generally each tested in triplicate wells.

Study-wide findings and limitations: Of the vaccine-specific clones in convalescent patients, 304 of 307, or nearly all, reacted only to SARS-CoV-2 spike and did not cross-react with common cold coronaviruses. In convalescent patients, a median 86.3% of post-vaccine SARS-CoV-2-reactive clones were detected only after vaccination, and vaccine-specific priming was suggested by this finding. The number of convalescent patients in the study was relatively small, and the study did not examine early timepoints following natural infection. An increase in the median number of SARS-CoV-2-reactive clonotypes from around 20 after infection to roughly 38 after vaccination was observed, but the change was not found to be significant.

As for this clonotype: Its cognate antigen has yet to be identified. Base qualities are missing; no much larger clone stands one base away.

Its CDR3 holds 13 amino acids, cysteine through phenylalanine. Just CDR3 DNA is preserved here, 39 bases in frame from base 1. The V and J ends are trimmed by 2 bases and 6 bases, leaving 11 bases between them. Sequences DFQATT (CDR1) and SNEGSKA (CDR2) are obtained from the germline V gene (reference sequence). To prepare the library, PCR was applied. DNA from cultured CD4+ T cells was subjected to TCR sequencing with the Oncomine TCR Beta short-read assay at the Johns Hopkins FTIC core. The QIAamp micro DNA kit was used to extract genomic DNA from the cultured CD4+ T cells. Oncomine TCR Beta libraries from cultured CD4+ T cells were pooled using unique dual indexes and sequenced on an Illumina iSeq 100. Under the source paper's analysis protocol: Non-productive sequences were removed, and CDR3s that did not start with C, did not end with F or W, or were shorter than 7 amino acids were discarded. The MANAFEST web application was used to identify antigen-specific clonotypes by comparing peptide-stimulated wells against reference wells and other culture wells. For a clone to be called positive, the clone needed an FDR below 0.05, an odds ratio above 5, and a productive frequency above 0.1% in at least two of three replicate wells. Clonotypes that were significantly expanded in both SARS-CoV-2 spike wells and at least one common cold coronavirus spike condition were defined as cross-reactive. Using R version 3.6.1, CDR3 homology was evaluated through Levenshtein distances (stringdist) along with unrooted phylogenetic trees (ape). TCRdb itself trimmed the public reads at Q25 with fastp, ran MiXCR and retained productive beta chains. Identical CDR3 proteins give one entry, which carries the most common genes and DNA. The V and J calls and clone size are TCRdb's, not the authors'. This sample holds more than 13,000 distinct CDR3 sequences; less than 60% were observed only once. The top ten hold over 9.5% of the sample.

Sequencing was performed on CD4+ T cells from blood, cultured in vitro. The TCR comes from a human donor who had recovered from COVID-19. Recombination connected TRBV20-1 to TRBJ2-1; the D gene remains uncertain. The CDR3 region: CSARRLIPNEQFF. The nucleotide sequence reads TGCAGTGCTAGAAGGCTCATTCCCAATGAGCAGTTCTTC.